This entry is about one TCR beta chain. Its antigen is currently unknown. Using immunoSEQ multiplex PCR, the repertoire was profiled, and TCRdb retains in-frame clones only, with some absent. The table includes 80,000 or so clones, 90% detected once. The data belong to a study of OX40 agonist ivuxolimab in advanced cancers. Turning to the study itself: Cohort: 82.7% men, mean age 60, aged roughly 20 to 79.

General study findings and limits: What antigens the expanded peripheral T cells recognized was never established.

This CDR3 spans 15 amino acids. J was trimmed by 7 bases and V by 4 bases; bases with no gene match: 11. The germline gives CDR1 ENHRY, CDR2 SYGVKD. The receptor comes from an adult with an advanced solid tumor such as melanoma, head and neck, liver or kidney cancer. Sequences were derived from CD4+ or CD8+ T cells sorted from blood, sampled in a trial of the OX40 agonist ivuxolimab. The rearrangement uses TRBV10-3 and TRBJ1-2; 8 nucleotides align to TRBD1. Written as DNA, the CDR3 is TGTGCCATCAGTGGGAGTGGACAGGGAGGTTCTGGCTACACCTTC. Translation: CAISGSGQGGSGYTF.